The 19 T cell receptor beta chains below all came from one sample that was sequenced in a study of blood T cell repertoires in COVID-19. Data came from immunoSEQ multiplex PCR; TCRdb stores just in-frame clones and leaves some out. The sample has roughly 240,000 clones, 82% seen once. Sequences were obtained from peripheral blood. These receptors originate from a woman between 65 and 79 years old with acute or convalescent COVID-19.

About this clone itself: The junction departs from germline at one end; a sequencing error may be responsible. Other DNA sequences from this sample encode an identical CDR3 as well. The chain links TRBV27 to TRBJ1-5, with 7 bases aligning to TRBD1. The CDR3 sequence is 15 residues long. Germline V gives CDR1 MNHEY, CDR2 SMNVEV (reference sequence). CDR3 bases: TGTGCCAGCAGTCTATCTACAGGGGGCAATCAGCCCCAGCATTTT. It is translated as CASSLSTGGNQPQHF.

The genes are TRBV24-1 and TRBJ2-3, with 10 bases matching TRBD2. Germline CDR1 KGHDR, CDR2 SFDVKD. With 4 bases clipped from V and 6 bases from J, the junction kept 9 bases outside the gene matches. The CDR3 sequence is 16 residues long. This CDR3 is CATSEPQRGGRDTQYF. The CDR3 bases are TGTGCCACCAGTGAACCGCAGCGGGGGGGCCGGGATACGCAGTATTTT.

The chain uses TRBV5-5 and TRBJ1-2; 7 positions agree with TRBD1. This CDR3 region has 15 residues. Germline V lookup: CDR1 SGHKS, CDR2 YYEKEE (reference sequence). With V trimmed by 4 bases and J by 4 bases, 10 bases remained unmatched. The CDR3 here is CASSIALAGGYGYTF. The CDR3 bases are TGTGCCAGCAGCATCGCTTTGGCAGGGGGCTATGGCTACACCTTC. Full variable domain (rest looked up from reference TRBV5-5 and TRBJ1-2): DAGVTQSPTHLIKTRGQQVTLRCSPISGHKSVSWYQQVLGQGPQFIFQYYEKEERGRGNFPDRFSARQFPNYSSELNVNALLLGDSALYLCASSIALAGGYGYTFGSGTRLTVV.

The V gene is TRBV4-1, the J gene TRBJ1-1; maybe TRBD1 (5 bases). The length of the CDR3 is 14 residues. Per the germline V gene, CDR1 is MGHRA and CDR2 is YSYEKL. V was clipped by 2 bases and J by 4 bases, with 11 bases between them. The CDR3 loop is CASSQMGGVTEAFF. CDR3 bases: TGCGCCAGCAGCCAAATGGGGGGGGTCACTGAAGCTTTCTTT.

The V call is TRBV7-2, the J call TRBJ1-1, with 8 bases identical to TRBD1. Germline-derived CDR1 and CDR2 are SGHTA and FQGNSA. This CDR3 has 15 residues. The ends lost 6 bases at V and 1 base at J; junction bases unmatched: 7. This CDR3 reads CASRVTGVRNTEAFF. As DNA, the CDR3 is TGTGCCAGCAGAGTGACAGGGGTTCGGAACACTGAAGCTTTCTTT. The complete variable domain, with remaining parts taken from reference TRBV7-2 and TRBJ1-1, reads GAGVSQSPSNKVTEKGKDVELRCDPISGHTALYWYRQSLGQGLEFLIYFQGNSAPDKSGLPSDRFSAERTGGSVSTLTIQRTQQEDSAVYLCASRVTGVRNTEAFFGQGTRLTVV.

The chain is built from TRBV25-1 and TRBJ1-4, with 7 nucleotides matching TRBD1. V was pared by 4 bases and J by 7 bases, with 6 bases of the junction left unmatched. The CDR3 is 14 amino acids. Germline V lookup: CDR1 MGHDK, CDR2 SYGVNS. The CDR3 reads CASSGQGRGEKLFF. The CDR3 nucleotides read TGTGCCAGCAGTGGACAGGGTCGGGGTGAAAAACTGTTTTTT. Together with reference TRBV25-1 and TRBJ1-4, the CDR3 gives the full variable domain: EADIYQTPRYLVIGTGKKITLECSQTMGHDKMYWYQQDPGMELHLIHYSYGVNSTEKGDLSSESTVSRIRTEHFPLTLESARPSHTSQYLCASSGQGRGEKLFFGSGTQLSVL.

The chain combines TRBV6-1 with TRBJ1-6, with a tentative D call TRBD1 (6 bases). The CDR3 contains 12 residues. The V end lost 8 bases, the J end lost 13 bases, and 15 bases lay between the germline ends. CDR1 and CDR2 from the germline V gene are MNHNS and SASEGT. The chain's CDR3 is CASGEQGGPLHF. In nucleotides, the CDR3 is TGTGCCAGCGGAGAACAGGGAGGGCCCCTCCACTTT.

The chain joins TRBV19 to TRBJ2-1, with TRBD2 matching 10 bases. Per germline, CDR1 LNHDA and CDR2 SQIVND (reference sequence). With V trimmed by 4 bases and J by 2 bases, 2 bases remained unmatched. This CDR3 is 15 amino acids long. CDR3 nucleotide sequence: TGTGCCAGTAGTACTAGCGGGGGAACCTACAATGAGCAGTTCTTC. As protein: CASSTSGGTYNEQFF.

The rearrangement uses TRBV6-1 and TRBJ1-2; D gene unclear. The germline V gene has CDR1 MNHNS and CDR2 SASEGT. V was cut by 0 bases and J by 6 bases, with 11 bases left in between. The CDR3 loop spans 14 amino acids. The CDR3 DNA sequence: TGTGCCAGCAGTGAAGCGTCGGGGTTTGATGGCTACACCTTC. Protein product: CASSEASGFDGYTF.

This sequence joins TRBV28 and TRBJ2-2, with D tentatively TRBD2 (5 bases). The germline V and J ends were trimmed by 6 bases and 6 bases, with 23 bases remaining between them. The germline CDR1 and CDR2 sequences are MDHEN and SYDVKM. This CDR3 has 17 amino acids. DNA of the CDR3: TGTGCCAGCAGCCTAGGAAAGAGGGCCGTTTCATCCGGGGAGCTGTTTTTT. It translates to CASSLGKRAVSSGELFF.

The V gene is TRBV19, the J gene TRBJ1-2, with no clear D. Trimming stripped 7 bases from V and 8 bases from J, with 17 bases between. The CDR3 consists of 13 residues. The germline CDR1 and CDR2 sequences are LNHDA and SQIVND (reference sequence). The CDR3 DNA reads as TGTGCCAGTACCCCGGAGGACGGCGGGGGCTACACCTTC. Translation: CASTPEDGGGYTF.

The gene calls are TRBV7-8 and TRBJ2-1; 7 nucleotides align to TRBD2. CDR1 SGHVS and CDR2 FQNEAQ come from the germline V gene. The V segment lost 7 bases and the J segment 2 bases; nucleotides outside the gene matches: 8. There are 15 residues in the CDR3. DNA for the CDR3: TGTGCCAGCATAACGGGGGGAGGGGCCTACAATGAGCAGTTCTTC. Its translation: CASITGGGAYNEQFF.

The V call is TRBV4-1, the J call TRBJ2-3; 7 bases agree with TRBD1. CDR1 is MGHRA, CDR2 YSYEKL, per germline. CDR3 length equals 18 residues. V lost 1 base, J lost 1 base, and 11 bases stayed unmatched. The CDR3 DNA is TGCGCCAGCAGCCAAGGTCCCTTGACAGGGTCGGGCACAGATACGCAGTATTTT. As protein: CASSQGPLTGSGTDTQYF.

The rearrangement joins TRBV7-2 to TRBJ1-4, with TRBD1 matching over 7 bases. Per germline, CDR1 SGHTA and CDR2 FQGNSA. CDR3 length: 16 residues. With V trimmed by 1 base and J by 8 bases, 10 bases remained unmatched. The CDR3 sequence is CASSLEGTAVWEKLFF. CDR3 DNA: TGTGCCAGCAGCTTAGAAGGGACAGCCGTTTGGGAAAAACTGTTTTTT.

The CDR3 DNA follows: TGCGCCAGCGACTGGACTAGCGGGGGTTACAATGAGCAGTTCTTC. It codes for CASDWTSGGYNEQFF. This chain connects TRBV5-1 to TRBJ2-1; 13 bases agree with TRBD2. The germline gives CDR1 SGHRS, CDR2 YFSETQ. The CDR3 consists of 15 residues. The V segment lost 7 bases and the J segment 4 bases; nucleotides outside the gene matches: 5. The full variable domain, with the rest looked up from reference TRBV5-1 and TRBJ2-1, is KAGVTQTPRYLIKTRGQQVTLSCSPISGHRSVSWYQQTPGQGLQFLFEYFSETQRNKGNFPGRFSGRQFSNSRSEMNVSTLELGDSALYLCASDWTSGGYNEQFFGPGTRLTVL.

This clone has only a few counts. The V and J genes are TRBV3-1 (or the pseudogene TRBV3-2) and TRBJ1-6, with a weak D call TRBD1 (6 bases). From germline, CDR1 is LGHDT and CDR2 YNNKEL (reference sequence). The CDR3 loop spans 13 amino acids. The V end lost 5 bases, the J end lost 13 bases, and 15 bases lay between the germline ends. CDR3 sequence (DNA): TGTGCCAGCAGCTATACACAGGGCATCCCCCTCCACTTT. Its translation is CASSYTQGIPLHF.

CDR3 bases: TGTGCCAGCTCACCGGGGATTGGAGGTGAAAAACTGTTTTTT. The encoded protein is CASSPGIGGEKLFF. The chain links TRBV18 to TRBJ1-4, with no clear D. V lost 3 bases and J lost 7, with 12 bases in between. The germline V gene encodes CDR1 KGHSH and CDR2 LQKENI. The CDR3 is 14 amino acids.

The rearrangement links TRBV27 to TRBJ2-1; 11 positions match TRBD1. The CDR3 sequence is 15 residues long. CDR1 is MNHEY and CDR2 is SMNVEV in the germline V gene (reference sequence). With V trimmed by 6 bases and J by 7 bases, 8 bases remained unmatched. CDR3 in DNA: TGTGCCAGCAGGGTCCATGGGACAGGGGGTAATGAGCAGTTCTTC. Encoded protein: CASRVHGTGGNEQFF.

The chain joins TRBV30 to TRBJ2-3, with 11 positions matching TRBD2. The CDR3 runs 18 residues. CDR1 and CDR2 (germline): GTSNPN, SVGIG (reference sequence). V dropped 4 bases and J dropped 1; count of bases not matched to a gene: 13. Here the CDR3 DNA reads TGTGCCTGGAATTCAGGGCTAGCGGGGGGAGTGGGCACAGATACGCAGTATTTT. It codes for CAWNSGLAGGVGTDTQYF.